Detailed here is one T cell receptor beta chain. Its antigen is still unknown. This sample was included in a study of cytomegalovirus exposure and HLA in healthy donors. Overall study findings and caveats: The investigators catalogued some 160 TCR beta chains as cytomegalovirus-associated. Per a later analysis, under 20,000 TCR beta sequences showed association with HLA alleles at 0.05 false discovery rate. Later analysis showed most CMV-associated TCR beta chains appearing HLA-restricted.

CDR3 size: 19 residues. The V gene end was trimmed by 1 base and the J gene end by 0 bases; junction bases not matched to a gene: 12. Germline V gene data show CDR1 as LGHNA and CDR2 as YSLEER. Primers for the PCR totalled 60 Vbeta and 13 Jbeta. Authors' methods: An analysis performed later counted around 86 million unique TCR beta chains (approximately 12 million of them shared). Clones were read by immunoSEQ multiplex PCR, and TCRdb kept only the in-frame ones, dropping some. The DNA was the basis for D and trimming; V, J and clone size are from that table. This table has roughly 120,000 clones, about two thirds appearing once.

V and J are TRBV4-3 and TRBJ1-3; 7 bases agree with TRBD1. The clonotype originates from a woman in her thirties or forties in good health and CMV-seropositive. The sequencing input was PBMCs. The DNA for the CDR3 is TGCGCCAGCAGCCAAGTTTTGGGGACAGCCTTCTACTCTGGAAACACCATATATTTT. This encodes CASSQVLGTAFYSGNTIYF.